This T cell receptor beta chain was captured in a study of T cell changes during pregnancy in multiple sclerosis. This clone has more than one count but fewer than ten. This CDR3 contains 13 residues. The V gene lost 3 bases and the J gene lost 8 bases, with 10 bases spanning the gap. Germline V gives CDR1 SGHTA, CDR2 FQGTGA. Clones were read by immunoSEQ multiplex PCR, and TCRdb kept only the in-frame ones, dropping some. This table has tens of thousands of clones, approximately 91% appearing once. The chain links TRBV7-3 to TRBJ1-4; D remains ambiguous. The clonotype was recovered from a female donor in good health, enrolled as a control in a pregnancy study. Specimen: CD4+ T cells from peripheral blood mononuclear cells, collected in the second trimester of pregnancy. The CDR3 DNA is TGTGCCAGCAGCTTGCGGTTTGGGGAAAAACTGTTTTTT. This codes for CASSLRFGEKLFF. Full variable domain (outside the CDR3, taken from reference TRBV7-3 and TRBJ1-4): GAGVSQTPSNKVTEKGKYVELRCDPISGHTALYWYRQSLGQGPEFLIYFQGTGAADDSGLPNDRFFAVRPEGSVSTLKIQRTERGDSAVYLCASSLRFGEKLFFGSGTQLSVL.